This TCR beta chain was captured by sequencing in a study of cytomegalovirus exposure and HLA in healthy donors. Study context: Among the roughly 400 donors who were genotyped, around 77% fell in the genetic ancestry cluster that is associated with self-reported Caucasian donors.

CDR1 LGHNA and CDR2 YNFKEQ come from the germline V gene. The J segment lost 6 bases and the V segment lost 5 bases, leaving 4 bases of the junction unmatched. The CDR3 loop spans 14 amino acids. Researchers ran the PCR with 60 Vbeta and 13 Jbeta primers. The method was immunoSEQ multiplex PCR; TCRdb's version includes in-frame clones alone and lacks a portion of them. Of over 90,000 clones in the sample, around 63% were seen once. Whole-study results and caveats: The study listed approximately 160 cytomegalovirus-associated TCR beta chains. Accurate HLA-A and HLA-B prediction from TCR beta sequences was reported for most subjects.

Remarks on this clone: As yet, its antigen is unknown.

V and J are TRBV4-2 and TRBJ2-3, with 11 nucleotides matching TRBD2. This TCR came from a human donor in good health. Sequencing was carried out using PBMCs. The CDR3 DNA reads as TGTGCCAGCAGCACTAGCGGGAGTAGGGATACGCAGTATTTT. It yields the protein CASSTSGSRDTQYF.